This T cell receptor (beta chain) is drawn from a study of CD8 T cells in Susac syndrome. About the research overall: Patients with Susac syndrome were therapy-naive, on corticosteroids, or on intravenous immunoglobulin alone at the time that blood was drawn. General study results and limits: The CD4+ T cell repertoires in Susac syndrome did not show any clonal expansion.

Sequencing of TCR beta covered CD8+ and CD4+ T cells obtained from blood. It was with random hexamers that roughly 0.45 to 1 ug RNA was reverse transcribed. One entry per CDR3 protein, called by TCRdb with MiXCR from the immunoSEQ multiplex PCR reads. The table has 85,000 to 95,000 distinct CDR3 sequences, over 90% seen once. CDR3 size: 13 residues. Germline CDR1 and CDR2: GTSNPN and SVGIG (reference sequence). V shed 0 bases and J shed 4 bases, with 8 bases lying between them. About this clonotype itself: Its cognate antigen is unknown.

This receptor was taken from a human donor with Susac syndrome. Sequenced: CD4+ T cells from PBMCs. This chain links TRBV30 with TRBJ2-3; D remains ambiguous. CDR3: CAWSVSSADTQYF. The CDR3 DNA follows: TGTGCCTGGAGTGTATCTTCAGCAGATACGCAGTATTTT.